The 6 T cell receptor beta chains in this list originate from one sample, sequenced in a study of blood T cell dynamics during melanoma immunotherapy (dated by TCRdb to 2018 to 2021). Receptor amplification or capture employed the immunoSEQ multiplex PCR assay. In its TCRdb copy, this immuneACCESS table keeps in-frame sequences only and misses some clones. Where compared with another copy, unresolved V genes explain less than half of these, and the others have no known cause. The sample data list fewer than 12,000 clones, and about 87% of these were observed just once. Clones ranked in the top ten supply 6.9% of the sample. The time point label of this sample denotes: week 3, after first cycle of checkpoint inhibitor. Source: blood, taken from a patient treated with checkpoint blockade. All receptors derive from a human donor with melanoma.

The V call is TRBV9, the J call TRBJ1-2; 7 bases align to TRBD1. V was pared by 4 bases and J by 8 bases, with 8 bases of the junction left unmatched. Looked up from germline, CDR1 is SGDLS and CDR2 is YYNGEE. This CDR3 has 13 residues. CDR3 residues: CASSTTGAWGYTF. The CDR3, as DNA: TGTGCCAGCAGCACAACAGGGGCGTGGGGCTACACCTTC.

CDR3 sequence: CASSMRTGYEQYF. The CDR3 DNA reads as TGTGCCAGTAGTATGCGGACAGGGTACGAGCAGTACTTC. This chain joins TRBV19 and TRBJ2-7; 8 bases fit TRBD1. V shed 3 bases, J shed 4 bases, and the junction held 2 bases outside the gene matches. Germline lookup yields CDR1 LNHDA and CDR2 SQIVND (reference sequence). The CDR3 length is 13 residues.

This chain connects TRBV7-2 to TRBJ1-1, with 7 nucleotides matching TRBD1. Germline trimming cut 4 bases from V and 0 bases from J; bases unmatched to any gene: 8. Germline V gene sequence: CDR1 SGHTA, CDR2 FQGNSA. The CDR3 has 16 residues. CDR3 DNA sequence: TGTGCCAGCAGCTCAACAGGGGACCCCGTGAACACTGAAGCTTTCTTT. This codes for CASSSTGDPVNTEAFF.

The chain recombines TRBV2 with TRBJ2-1, with TRBD2 matching 8 bases. Per the germline V gene, CDR1 is SNHLY and CDR2 is FYNNEI. The CDR3 spans 16 residues. V lost 0 bases, J lost 8 bases, and 9 bases stayed unmatched. As DNA, the CDR3 is TGTGCCAGCAGTGAAGCGCCGAGCGGGGGCCTCCATGAGCAGTTCTTC. Translating gives CASSEAPSGGLHEQFF.

This chain uses TRBV9 with TRBJ2-1; D possibly matches TRBD1 or TRBD2 (5 bases each). Germline lookup yields CDR1 SGDLS and CDR2 YYNGEE. This CDR3 spans 15 amino acids. Trimming pared 1 base from V and 1 base from J, leaving 9 bases between. The CDR3 loop is CASSVSGASYNEQFF. The CDR3 nucleotides are TGTGCCAGCAGCGTATCCGGGGCATCCTACAATGAGCAGTTCTTC.

The chain has TRBV6-1 and TRBJ1-2; D possibly corresponds to TRBD1 (5 bases). The V and J ends lost 3 bases and 0 bases respectively, with 11 bases between them. The CDR3 consists of 15 residues. Germline-derived CDR1 and CDR2 are MNHNS and SASEGT. CDR3: CASSDIGTPNYGYTF. In nucleotides, the CDR3 is TGTGCCAGCAGTGATATTGGGACCCCTAACTATGGCTACACCTTC.